This T cell receptor beta chain was sequenced during a study of T cell responses to AZD1222 COVID-19 vaccine. Clones were sequenced by immunoSEQ multiplex PCR, and TCRdb holds only the in-frame ones, with some missing. Found here are roughly 150,000 clones, around nine tenths of them singletons; the top ten hold over 4.5%. Germline loops: CDR1 SGHNT, CDR2 YYREEE (reference sequence). Trimming removed 5 bases from V and 3 bases from J; junction bases left unmatched: 5. The CDR3 has 15 residues. This sample comprised peripheral blood, obtained on day 0 of AZD1222 vaccination. The chain uses TRBV5-4 and TRBJ2-1, with TRBD2 matching 10 bases. The TCR originated in an adult in good health. CDR3 nucleotide sequence: TGTGCCAGCAGACGAGCGGGGGGGAACTACAATGAGCAGTTCTTC. Amino acid sequence: CASRRAGGNYNEQFF. The complete variable domain, with remaining parts taken from reference TRBV5-4 and TRBJ2-1, reads ETGVTQSPTHLIKTRGQQVTLRCSSQSGHNTVSWYQQALGQGPQFIFQYYREEENGRGNFPPRFSGLQFPNYSSELNVNALELDDSALYLCASRRAGGNYNEQFFGPGTRLTVL.